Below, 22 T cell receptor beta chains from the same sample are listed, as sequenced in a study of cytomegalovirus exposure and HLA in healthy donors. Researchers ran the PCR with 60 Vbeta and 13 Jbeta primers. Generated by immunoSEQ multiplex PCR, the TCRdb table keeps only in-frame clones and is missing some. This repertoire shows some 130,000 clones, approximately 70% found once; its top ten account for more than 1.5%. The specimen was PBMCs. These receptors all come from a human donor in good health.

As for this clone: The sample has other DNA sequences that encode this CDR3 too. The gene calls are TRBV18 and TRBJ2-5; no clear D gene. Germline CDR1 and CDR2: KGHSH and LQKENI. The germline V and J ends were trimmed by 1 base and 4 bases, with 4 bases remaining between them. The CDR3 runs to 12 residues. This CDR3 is CASSPRGETQYF. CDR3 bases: TGTGCCAGCTCACCACGCGGAGAGACCCAGTACTTC.

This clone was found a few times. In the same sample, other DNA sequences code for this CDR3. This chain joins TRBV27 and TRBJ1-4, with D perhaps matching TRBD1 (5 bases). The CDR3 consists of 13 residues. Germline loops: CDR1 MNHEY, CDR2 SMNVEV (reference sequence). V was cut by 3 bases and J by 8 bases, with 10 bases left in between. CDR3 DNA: TGTGCCAGCAGTTTTCGCGGGGGGGAAAAACTGTTTTTT. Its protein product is CASSFRGGEKLFF.

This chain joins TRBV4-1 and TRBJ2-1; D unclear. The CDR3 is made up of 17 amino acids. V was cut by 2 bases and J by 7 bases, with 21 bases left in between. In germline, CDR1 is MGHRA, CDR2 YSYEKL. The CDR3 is CASSQSKDSSFGNEQFF. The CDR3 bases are TGCGCCAGCAGCCAATCAAAAGACTCCAGTTTCGGGAATGAGCAGTTCTTC.

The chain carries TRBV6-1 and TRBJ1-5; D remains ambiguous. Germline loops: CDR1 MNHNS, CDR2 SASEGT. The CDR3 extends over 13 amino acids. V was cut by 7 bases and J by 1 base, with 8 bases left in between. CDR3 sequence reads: CASTPVSNQPQHF. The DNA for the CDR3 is TGTGCCAGCACGCCAGTCAGCAATCAGCCCCAGCATTTT.

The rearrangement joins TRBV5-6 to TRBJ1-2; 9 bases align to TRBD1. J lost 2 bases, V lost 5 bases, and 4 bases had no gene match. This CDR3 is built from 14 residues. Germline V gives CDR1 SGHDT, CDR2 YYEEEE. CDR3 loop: CASSGDRANYGYTF. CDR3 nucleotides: TGTGCCAGCAGTGGGGACAGGGCAAACTATGGCTACACCTTC.

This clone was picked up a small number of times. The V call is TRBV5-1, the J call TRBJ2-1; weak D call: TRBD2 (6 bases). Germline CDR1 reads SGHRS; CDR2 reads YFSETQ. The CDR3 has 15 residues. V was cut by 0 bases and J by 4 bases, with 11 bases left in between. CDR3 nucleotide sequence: TGCGCCAGCAGCTTGGACGGGAGCCTGTACAATGAGCAGTTCTTC. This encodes CASSLDGSLYNEQFF.

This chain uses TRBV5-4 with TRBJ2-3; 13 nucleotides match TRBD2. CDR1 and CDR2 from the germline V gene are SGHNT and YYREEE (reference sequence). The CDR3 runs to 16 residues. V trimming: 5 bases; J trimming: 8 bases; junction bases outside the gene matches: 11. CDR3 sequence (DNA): TGTGCCAGCAGTTCCGGGACTAGCGGGAATAAGGCTACGCAGTATTTT. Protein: CASSSGTSGNKATQYF.

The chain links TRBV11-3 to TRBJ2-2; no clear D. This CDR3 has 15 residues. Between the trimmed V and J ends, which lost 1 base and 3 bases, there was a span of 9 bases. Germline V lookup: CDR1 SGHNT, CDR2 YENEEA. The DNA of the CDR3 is TGTGCCAGCAGCTTAGCCCTTCCCTACACCGGGGAGCTGTTTTTT. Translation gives CASSLALPYTGELFF.

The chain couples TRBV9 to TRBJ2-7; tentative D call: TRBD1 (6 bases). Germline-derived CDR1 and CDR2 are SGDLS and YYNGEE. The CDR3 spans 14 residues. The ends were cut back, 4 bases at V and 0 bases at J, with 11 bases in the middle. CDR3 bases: TGTGCCAGCAGCAACCGGGACACCTCCTACGAGCAGTACTTC. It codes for CASSNRDTSYEQYF.

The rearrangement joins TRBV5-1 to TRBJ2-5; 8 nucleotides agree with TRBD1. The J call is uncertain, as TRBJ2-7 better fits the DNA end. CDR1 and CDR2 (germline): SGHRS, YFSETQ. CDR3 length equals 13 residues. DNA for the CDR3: TGCGCCAGCAGCACGGACAGGGCGCTCGAGCAGTACTTC. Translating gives CASSTDRALEQYF.

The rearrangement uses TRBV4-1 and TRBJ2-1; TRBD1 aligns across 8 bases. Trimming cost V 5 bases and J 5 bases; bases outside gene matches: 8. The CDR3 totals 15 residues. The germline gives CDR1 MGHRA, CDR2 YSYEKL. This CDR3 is CASSYRQGTDNEQFF. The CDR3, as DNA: TGCGCCAGCAGCTACAGACAGGGGACAGACAATGAGCAGTTCTTC.

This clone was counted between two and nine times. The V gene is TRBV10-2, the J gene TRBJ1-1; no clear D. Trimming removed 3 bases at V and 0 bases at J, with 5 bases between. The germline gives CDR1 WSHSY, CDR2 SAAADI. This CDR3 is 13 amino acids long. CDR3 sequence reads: CASSEIMNTEAFF. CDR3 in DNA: TGCGCCAGCAGTGAAATTATGAACACTGAAGCTTTCTTT.

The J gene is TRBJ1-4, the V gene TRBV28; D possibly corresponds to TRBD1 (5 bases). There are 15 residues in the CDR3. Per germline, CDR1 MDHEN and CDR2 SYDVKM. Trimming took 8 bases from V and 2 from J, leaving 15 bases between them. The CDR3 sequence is CASAGAGWTNEKLFF. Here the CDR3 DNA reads TGTGCCAGCGCTGGGGCAGGGTGGACTAATGAAAAACTGTTTTTT.

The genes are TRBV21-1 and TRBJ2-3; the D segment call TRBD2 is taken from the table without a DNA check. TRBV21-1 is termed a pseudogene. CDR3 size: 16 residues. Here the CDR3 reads CASSKGLAGWADTQYF. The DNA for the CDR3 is TGTGCCAGCAGCAAAGGGCTAGCGGGATGGGCGGATACGCAGTATTTT.

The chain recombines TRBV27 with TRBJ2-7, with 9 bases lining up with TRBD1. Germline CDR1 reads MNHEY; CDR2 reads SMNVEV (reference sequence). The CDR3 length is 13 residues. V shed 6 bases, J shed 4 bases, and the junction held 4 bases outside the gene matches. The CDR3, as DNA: TGTGCCAGCAGCCTCGGGACAGGGTACGAGCAGTACTTC. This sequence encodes CASSLGTGYEQYF.

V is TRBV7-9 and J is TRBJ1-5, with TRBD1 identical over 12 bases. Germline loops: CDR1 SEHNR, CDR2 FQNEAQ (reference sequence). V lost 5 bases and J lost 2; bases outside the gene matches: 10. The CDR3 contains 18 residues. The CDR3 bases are TGTGCCAGCAGCACGGGGACAGGGGGCGGATTGGGCAATCAGCCCCAGCATTTT. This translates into CASSTGTGGGLGNQPQHF.

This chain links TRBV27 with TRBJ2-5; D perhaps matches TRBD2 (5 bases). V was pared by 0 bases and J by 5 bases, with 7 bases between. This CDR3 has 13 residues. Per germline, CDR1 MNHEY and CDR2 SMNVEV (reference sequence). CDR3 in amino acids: CASSLSRRETQYF. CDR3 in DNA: TGTGCCAGCAGTTTATCGAGGAGGGAGACCCAGTACTTC.

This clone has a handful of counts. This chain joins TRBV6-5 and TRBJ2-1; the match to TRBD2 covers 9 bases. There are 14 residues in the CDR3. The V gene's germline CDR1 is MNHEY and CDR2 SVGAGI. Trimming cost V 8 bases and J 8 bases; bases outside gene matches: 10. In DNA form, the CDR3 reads TGTGCCAGCGGGGATAGCGGGAGAAGGTATGAGCAGTTCTTC. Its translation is CASGDSGRRYEQFF.

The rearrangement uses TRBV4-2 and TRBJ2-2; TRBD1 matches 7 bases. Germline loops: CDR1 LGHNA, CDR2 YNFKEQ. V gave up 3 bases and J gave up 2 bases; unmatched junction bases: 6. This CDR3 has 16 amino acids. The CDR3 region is CASSQETGVNTGELFF. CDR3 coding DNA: TGTGCCAGCAGCCAGGAAACAGGGGTAAACACCGGGGAGCTGTTTTTT.

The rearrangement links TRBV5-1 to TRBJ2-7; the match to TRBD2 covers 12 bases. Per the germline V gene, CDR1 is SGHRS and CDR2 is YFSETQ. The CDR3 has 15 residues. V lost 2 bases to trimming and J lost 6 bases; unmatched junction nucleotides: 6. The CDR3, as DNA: TGCGCCAGCAGCTTATCTAGCGGGAGGGCCGGCGAGCAGTACTTC. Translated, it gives CASSLSSGRAGEQYF.

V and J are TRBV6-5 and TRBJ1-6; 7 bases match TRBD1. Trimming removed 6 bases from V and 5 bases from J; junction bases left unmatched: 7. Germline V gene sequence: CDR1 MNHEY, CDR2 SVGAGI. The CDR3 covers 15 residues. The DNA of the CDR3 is TGTGCCAGCAGCCTCGGGACAGTTGATAATTCACCCCTCCACTTT. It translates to CASSLGTVDNSPLHF.

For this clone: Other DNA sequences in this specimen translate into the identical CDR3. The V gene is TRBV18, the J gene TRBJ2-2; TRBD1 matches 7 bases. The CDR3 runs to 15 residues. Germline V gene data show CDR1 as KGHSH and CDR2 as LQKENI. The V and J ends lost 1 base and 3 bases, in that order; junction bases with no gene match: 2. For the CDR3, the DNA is TGTGCCAGCTCACCACGACAGGGAGACACCGGGGAGCTGTTTTTT. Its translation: CASSPRQGDTGELFF.